This TCR beta chain emerged from a study of beta chain features in type 1 diabetes. Germline assignment: CDR1 MNHEY and CDR2 SVGAGI. The V end lost 4 bases, the J end lost 5 bases, and 11 bases lay between the germline ends. The CDR3 is 13 amino acids. The table lists this clone with a few counts. Every bit of the isolated RNA underwent reverse transcription, so sequencing read expressed TCRB transcripts. Sequencing used immunoSEQ multiplex PCR; TCRdb keeps in-frame clones, though not all of them. Here the sample spans about 320,000 clones, 12% to 15% being singletons. This clonotype originated in a man aged 25 to 40 in good health. Input material: central memory CD4+ T cells from blood. This rearrangement joins TRBV6-5 to TRBJ1-1, with TRBD1 as a possible D gene (6 bases). The CDR3 sequence is CASSWGRGTEAFF. CDR3 bases: TGTGCCAGCAGTTGGGGGCGCGGGACTGAAGCTTTCTTT.